The 8 T cell receptor beta chains below were found in one sample sequenced in a study of shared clonotypes between healthy human individuals. Data came from immunoSEQ multiplex PCR; TCRdb stores just in-frame clones and leaves some out. The table has hundreds of thousands of clones, roughly 95% seen once. It was CD45RO-negative cells, positively selected for CCR7, that made up naive CD8 cells, with terminally differentiated effector memory CD45RA+ cells excluded. Sequenced material: naive CD8+ T cells sorted from blood. The origin of the receptors is a woman in her thirties in good health.

The chain recombines TRBV6-5 with TRBJ1-1; no clear D gene. This CDR3 has 13 residues. In germline, CDR1 is MNHEY, CDR2 SVGAGI. Between the trimmed V and J ends, which lost 5 bases and 6 bases, there was a span of 13 bases. The DNA of the CDR3 is TGTGCCAGCAGTACCGCGACTTGGGCTGAAGCTTTCTTT. It specifies CASSTATWAEAFF.

The chain combines TRBV30 with TRBJ1-5, with D perhaps matching TRBD1 (5 bases). V was cut by 4 bases and J by 9 bases, with 16 bases left in between. The CDR3 contains 13 residues. Germline V gene lookup returns CDR1 GTSNPN and CDR2 SVGIG (reference sequence). The chain's CDR3 is CAWKDSAHWPQHF. CDR3 DNA sequence: TGTGCCTGGAAAGACAGTGCCCATTGGCCCCAGCATTTT.

This clone showed up just once. V and J are TRBV5-6 and TRBJ1-4; TRBD1 agrees at 9 bases. V lost 7 bases and J lost 8; bases outside the gene matches: 9. CDR1 and CDR2 (germline): SGHDT, YYEEEE. There are 14 residues in the CDR3. The CDR3 loop is CASHSQGAVEKLFF. Here the CDR3 DNA reads TGTGCCAGCCATTCACAGGGGGCAGTGGAAAAACTGTTTTTT.

This chain links TRBV13 with TRBJ2-7, with 10 bases aligning to TRBD2. The CDR3 is 17 amino acids. V lost 5 bases, J lost 6 bases, and 16 bases stayed unmatched. Germline CDR1 and CDR2: PRHDT and FYEKMQ (reference sequence). In nucleotides, the CDR3 is TGTGCCAGCAGCGCGGACGGATTGAAGCGGGAGGGCGGCGAGCAGTACTTC. Its protein is CASSADGLKREGGEQYF.

The sample holds one count of this clone. This chain uses TRBV7-8 with TRBJ2-7; 8 bases match TRBD2. Germline V gene sequence: CDR1 SGHVS, CDR2 FQNEAQ. The CDR3 consists of 16 residues. The J segment lost 6 bases and the V segment lost 8 bases, leaving 18 bases of the junction unmatched. The CDR3 bases are TGTGCCAGCTCCCCTTGGACTATGAGCGGGAGTGGCGAGCAGTACTTC. Protein sequence: CASSPWTMSGSGEQYF.

The gene calls are TRBV7-9 and TRBJ2-2, with 10 bases identical to TRBD1. Germline V gene data show CDR1 as SEHNR and CDR2 as FQNEAQ (reference sequence). This CDR3 spans 16 amino acids. V gave up 3 bases and J gave up 4 bases; unmatched junction bases: 5. The CDR3 DNA is TGTGCCAGCAGCTTTCCGGGACAGGGGCCCACCGGGGAGCTGTTTTTT. Its protein is CASSFPGQGPTGELFF.

The chain employs TRBV28 and TRBJ1-4; a possible D gene is TRBD1 (5 bases). V lost 6 bases to trimming and J lost 8 bases, with 13 bases between them. The CDR3 covers 13 residues. In germline, CDR1 is MDHEN, CDR2 SYDVKM. DNA for the CDR3: TGTGCCAGCAGGGTTCAGGGAGGAGAAAAACTGTTTTTT. It translates to CASRVQGGEKLFF.

V is TRBV6-5 and J is TRBJ2-7, with 8 positions matching TRBD2. The CDR3 sequence is 16 residues long. V shed 0 bases and J 6 bases; nucleotides not matched to a gene: 10. Germline assignment: CDR1 MNHEY and CDR2 SVGAGI. CDR3 bases: TGTGCCAGCAGTTACTCGAGCGTCGGGAGGGCCTCCGAGCAGTACTTC. It yields the protein CASSYSSVGRASEQYF.